The subject of this entry is one T cell receptor beta chain. Antigen unknown. The data stem from a study of OX40 agonist ivuxolimab in advanced cancers. As for the study in general: Every 2 weeks, ivuxolimab was infused into the patients intravenously at between 0.01 and 10 mg/kg.

Sequencing was performed with immunoSEQ multiplex PCR; in TCRdb, only in-frame clones are kept and a portion is missing. The table shows over 30,000 clones, with 70% to 85% occurring only once. Overall study results and limits: Expanded clones were, on average, more numerous in CD8+ T cells than in CD4+.

This CDR3 comprises 14 residues. V was cut by 3 bases and J by 5 bases, with 13 bases left in between. CDR1 is SGHTA, CDR2 FQGNSA, per germline. The chain couples TRBV7-2 to TRBJ1-1; unclear D gene. The sequence was collected from an adult with an advanced solid tumor such as melanoma, head and neck, liver or kidney cancer. The material was CD4+ or CD8+ T cells sorted from blood, obtained in a trial of the OX40 agonist ivuxolimab. The CDR3 reads CASSFRQAVTEAFF. The DNA for the CDR3 is TGTGCCAGCAGCTTTAGGCAGGCCGTAACTGAAGCTTTCTTT.